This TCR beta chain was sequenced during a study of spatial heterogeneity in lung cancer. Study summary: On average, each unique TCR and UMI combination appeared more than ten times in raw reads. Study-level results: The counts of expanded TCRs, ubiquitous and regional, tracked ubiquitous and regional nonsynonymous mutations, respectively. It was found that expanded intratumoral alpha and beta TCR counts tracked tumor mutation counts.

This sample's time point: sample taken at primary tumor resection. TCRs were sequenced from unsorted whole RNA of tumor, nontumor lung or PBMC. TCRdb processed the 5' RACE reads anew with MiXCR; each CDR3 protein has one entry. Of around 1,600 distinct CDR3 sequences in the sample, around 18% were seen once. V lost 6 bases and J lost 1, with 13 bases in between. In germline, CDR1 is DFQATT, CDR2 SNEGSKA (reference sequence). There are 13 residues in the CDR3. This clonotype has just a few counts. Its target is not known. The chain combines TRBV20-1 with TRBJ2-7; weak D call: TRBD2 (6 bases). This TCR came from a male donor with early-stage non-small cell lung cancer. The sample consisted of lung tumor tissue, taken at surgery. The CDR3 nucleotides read TGCAGTGCAGGGACTCCTTTATCCTACGAGCAGTACTTC. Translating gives CSAGTPLSYEQYF.